The present entry profiles one TCR beta chain with its context. Its target is not known. A junction boundary mismatches the germline segment, possibly from a read error. This specimen belongs to a study of cytomegalovirus exposure and HLA in healthy donors. The study's findings and limits: Most TCR beta V segments were productive about 87% or about 30% of the time in an earlier analysis. A few CMV-associated chains proved CMV antigen-specific in vitro. Exclusion applied to some V segments, including TRBV6-2 and TRBV6-3, as they were indistinguishable. Common viral pathogens (according to a later analysis) appeared linked to several of the most significant clusters.

CDR1 and CDR2 from the germline V gene are SGDLS and YYNGEE. The CDR3 loop spans 14 amino acids. PCR used 60 Vbeta primers and 13 Jbeta primers. Clones were sequenced by immunoSEQ multiplex PCR, and TCRdb holds only the in-frame ones, with some missing. Among some 120,000 clones listed, roughly 68% were seen once. Sequencing used PBMCs. The receptor was derived from a woman aged 25 to 39 in good health and CMV-seronegative. V is TRBV9 and J is TRBJ1-1; D is possibly TRBD1 (6 bases). CDR3 region: CASGVGGPNTEAFF. The CDR3 nucleotides are TGTGCCAGCGGCGTAGGGGGGCCGAACACTGAAGCTTTCTTT.